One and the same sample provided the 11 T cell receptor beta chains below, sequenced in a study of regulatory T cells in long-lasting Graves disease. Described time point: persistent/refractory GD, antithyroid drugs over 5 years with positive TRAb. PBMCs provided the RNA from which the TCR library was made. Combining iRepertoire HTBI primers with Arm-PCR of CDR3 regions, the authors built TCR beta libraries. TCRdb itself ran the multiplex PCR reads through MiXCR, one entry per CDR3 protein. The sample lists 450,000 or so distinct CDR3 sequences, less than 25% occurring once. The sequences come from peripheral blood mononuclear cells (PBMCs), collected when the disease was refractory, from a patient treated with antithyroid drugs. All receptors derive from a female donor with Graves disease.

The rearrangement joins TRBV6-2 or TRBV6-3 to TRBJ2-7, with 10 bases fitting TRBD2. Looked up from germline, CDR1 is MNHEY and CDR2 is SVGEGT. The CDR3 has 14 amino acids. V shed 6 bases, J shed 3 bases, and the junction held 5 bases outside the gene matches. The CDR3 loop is CASRPLAGLYEQYF. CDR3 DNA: TGTGCCAGCAGACCACTAGCGGGGCTCTACGAGCAGTACTTC.

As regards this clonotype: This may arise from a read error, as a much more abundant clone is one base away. The CDR3 here is CASNPSSGSYEQYF. For the CDR3, the DNA is TGTGCCAGCAACCCCTCTAGCGGGTCCTACGAGCAGTACTTC. The chain joins TRBV7-9 to TRBJ2-7; 8 positions match TRBD2. Germline V lookup: CDR1 SEHNR, CDR2 FQNEAQ (reference sequence). V was pared by 7 bases and J by 1 base, with 6 bases of the junction left unmatched. CDR3 length: 14 residues.

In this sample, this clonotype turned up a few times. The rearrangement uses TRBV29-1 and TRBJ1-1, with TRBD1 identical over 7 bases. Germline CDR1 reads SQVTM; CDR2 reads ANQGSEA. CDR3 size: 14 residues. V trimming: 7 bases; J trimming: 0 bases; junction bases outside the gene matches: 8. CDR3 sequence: CSGGTDQMNTEAFF. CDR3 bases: TGCAGCGGAGGGACAGATCAAATGAACACTGAAGCTTTCTTT.

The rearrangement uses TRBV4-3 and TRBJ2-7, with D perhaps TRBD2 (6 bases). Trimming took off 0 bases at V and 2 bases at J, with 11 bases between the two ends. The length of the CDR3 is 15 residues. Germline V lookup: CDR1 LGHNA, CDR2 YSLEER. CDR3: CASSQDLAGPYEQYF. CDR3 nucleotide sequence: TGCGCCAGCAGCCAAGATCTTGCGGGACCCTACGAGCAGTACTTC.

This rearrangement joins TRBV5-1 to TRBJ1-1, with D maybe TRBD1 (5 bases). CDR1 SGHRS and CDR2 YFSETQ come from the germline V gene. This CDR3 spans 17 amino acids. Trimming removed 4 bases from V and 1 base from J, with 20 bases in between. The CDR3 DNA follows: TGCGCCAGCAGCCTACGGGCCGGGGACGGGAAGAACACTGAAGCTTTCTTT. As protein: CASSLRAGDGKNTEAFF.

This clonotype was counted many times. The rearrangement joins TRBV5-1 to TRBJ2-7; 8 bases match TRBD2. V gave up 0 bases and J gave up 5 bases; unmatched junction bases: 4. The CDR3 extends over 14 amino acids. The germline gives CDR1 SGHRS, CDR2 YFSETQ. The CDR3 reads CASSLVREGNEQYF. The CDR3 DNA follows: TGCGCCAGCAGCTTGGTCCGGGAGGGTAACGAGCAGTACTTC.

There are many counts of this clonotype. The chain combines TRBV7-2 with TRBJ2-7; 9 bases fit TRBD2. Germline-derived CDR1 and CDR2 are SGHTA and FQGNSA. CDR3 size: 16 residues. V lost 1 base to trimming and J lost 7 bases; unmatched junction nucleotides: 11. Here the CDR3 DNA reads TGTGCCAGCAGCTTAGACATTTGGGCTAGCGGGGCTGAGCAGTACTTC. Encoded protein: CASSLDIWASGAEQYF.

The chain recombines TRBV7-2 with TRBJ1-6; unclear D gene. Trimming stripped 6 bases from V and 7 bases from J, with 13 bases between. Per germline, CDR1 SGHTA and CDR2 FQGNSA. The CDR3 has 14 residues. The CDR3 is CASSSRAANSPLHF. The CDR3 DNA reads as TGTGCCAGCAGTTCCCGGGCCGCCAATTCACCCCTCCACTTT.

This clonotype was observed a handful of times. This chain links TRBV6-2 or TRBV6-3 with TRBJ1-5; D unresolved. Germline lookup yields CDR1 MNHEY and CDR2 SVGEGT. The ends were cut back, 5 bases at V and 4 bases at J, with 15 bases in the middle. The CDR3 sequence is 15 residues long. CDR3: CASSMMWGDNQPQHF. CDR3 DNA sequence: TGTGCCAGCAGTATGATGTGGGGAGATAATCAGCCCCAGCATTTT.

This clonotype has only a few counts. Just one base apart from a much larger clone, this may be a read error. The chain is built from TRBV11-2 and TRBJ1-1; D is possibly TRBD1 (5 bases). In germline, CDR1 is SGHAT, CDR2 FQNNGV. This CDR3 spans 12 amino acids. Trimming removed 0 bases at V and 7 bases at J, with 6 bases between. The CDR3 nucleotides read TGTGCCAGCAGCTTAGATCAGGGTGAAGCTTTCTTT. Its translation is CASSLDQGEAFF.

The CDR3 DNA sequence: TGTGCCAGCTTGGGACACAAGACGTCCTACGAGCAGTACTTC. It codes for CASLGHKTSYEQYF. This chain joins TRBV10-3 and TRBJ2-7, with D possibly TRBD1 on 6 matching bases. This CDR3 region has 14 residues. V was pared by 10 bases and J by 1 base, with 17 bases between. Germline CDR1 ENHRY, CDR2 SYGVKD.